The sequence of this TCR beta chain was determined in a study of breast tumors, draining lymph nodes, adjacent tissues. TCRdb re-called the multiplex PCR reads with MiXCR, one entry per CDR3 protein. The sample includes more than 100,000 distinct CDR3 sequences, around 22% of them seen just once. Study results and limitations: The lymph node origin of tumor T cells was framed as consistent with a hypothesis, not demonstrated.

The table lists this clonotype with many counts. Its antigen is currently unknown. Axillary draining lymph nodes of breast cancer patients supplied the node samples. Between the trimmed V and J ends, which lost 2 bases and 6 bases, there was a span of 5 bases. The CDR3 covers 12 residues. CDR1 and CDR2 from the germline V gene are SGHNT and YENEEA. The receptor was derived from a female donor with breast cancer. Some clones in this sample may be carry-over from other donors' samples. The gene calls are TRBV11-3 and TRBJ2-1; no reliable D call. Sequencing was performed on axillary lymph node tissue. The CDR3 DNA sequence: TGTGCCAGCAGCTTAACCGGCAATGAGCAGTTCTTC. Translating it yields CASSLTGNEQFF.